These T cell receptor beta chains were read from a single sample in a study of blood T cell repertoires in COVID-19. Profiling relied on immunoSEQ multiplex PCR, and the TCRdb table lists in-frame clones only, not all of them. The sample lists tens of thousands of clones; about nine tenths were seen once. Source material: peripheral blood. These receptors were collected from a man aged 65 to 85 with active or convalescent COVID-19. The CDR3 runs from the conserved cysteine through the conserved F or W. A D gene is named only where the DNA matches it firmly. Where a row states a size, it is once, few, many or the class of an expanded clone; other rows omit it.

D gene,V gene,clone size,J gene,CDR3 protein,CDR3 DNA
-,TRBV28,once,TRBJ1-1,CASSPALKGSEAFF,TGTGCCAGCAGTCCCGCTCTCAAGGGGTCTGAAGCTTTCTTT
TRBD1,TRBV18,-,TRBJ1-3,CASSSSGTGTGNTIYF,TGTGCCAGCTCATCTTCCGGGACAGGGACTGGAAACACCATATATTTT
-,TRBV5-1,-,TRBJ1-1,CASSLASGSGLKTEAFF,TGCGCCAGCAGCTTGGCCTCGGGGTCTGGTCTGAAAACTGAAGCTTTCTTT
-,TRBV15,-,TRBJ2-1,CATSRVGAASWRNEQFF,TGTGCCACCAGCAGAGTAGGAGCGGCTAGTTGGCGCAATGAGCAGTTCTTC
TRBD1,TRBV6-2/TRBV6-3,-,TRBJ2-1,CASSKLRDRTGTVEQFF,TGTGCCAGCAGTAAACTCCGGGACAGGACCGGGACTGTCGAGCAGTTCTTC
-,TRBV5-1,-,TRBJ2-7,CASSSSRYEQYF,TGCGCCAGCAGCTCCTCGAGGTACGAGCAGTACTTC
TRBD1,TRBV28,-,TRBJ1-5,CASIWDRVSNQPQHF,TGTGCCAGCATTTGGGACAGGGTTAGCAATCAGCCCCAGCATTTT
-,TRBV6-2/TRBV6-3,-,TRBJ1-5,CASSVPGTPNQPQHF,TGTGCCAGCAGTGTCCCGGGGACACCCAATCAGCCCCAGCATTTT
TRBD1,TRBV4-1,-,TRBJ2-1,CASSLTGTGARNEQFF,TGCGCCAGCAGCCTGACCGGGACAGGGGCTAGGAATGAGCAGTTCTTC
TRBD2,TRBV5-1,once,TRBJ2-5,CASSFHRLERGAGGRETQYF,TGCGCCAGCAGCTTCCATCGCCTAGAGCGGGGGGCCGGGGGCCGAGAGACCCAGTACTTC
-,TRBV6-5,-,TRBJ2-3,CASSSPSSRSDTQYF,TGTGCCAGCAGTTCCCCGAGCTCCCGGTCAGATACGCAGTATTTT
TRBD1,TRBV30,once,TRBJ1-1,CACSGTGGNTEAFF,TGTGCCTGCTCCGGGACAGGGGGAAACACTGAAGCTTTCTTT
-,TRBV14,-,TRBJ2-1,CASSQVHWQPQPTSYNEQFF,TGTGCCAGCAGCCAAGTACATTGGCAACCTCAACCAACTAGCTACAATGAGCAGTTCTTC
TRBD2,TRBV18,-,TRBJ2-1,CASSPISGGYNEQFF,TGTGCCAGCTCACCAATCAGCGGGGGATACAATGAGCAGTTCTTC
-,TRBV10-3,-,TRBJ2-2,CAISESNGGMGELFF,TGTGCCATCAGTGAGTCGAACGGGGGAATGGGGGAGCTGTTTTTT
TRBD1,TRBV2,-,TRBJ1-1,CASRNTGGSAEAFF,TGTGCCAGCAGAAACACAGGGGGCAGCGCTGAAGCTTTCTTT
TRBD1,TRBV2,-,TRBJ1-5,CASSRKPGQGNYQPQHF,TGTGCCAGCAGTCGGAAACCGGGACAGGGGAATTATCAGCCCCAGCATTTT
TRBD1,TRBV5-1,-,TRBJ1-2,CASSFSGGNYGYTF,TGCGCCAGCAGCTTCTCAGGGGGTAACTATGGCTACACCTTC
TRBD1,TRBV4-2,-,TRBJ1-4,CASSQRWTGEKLFF,TGTGCCAGCAGCCAACGCTGGACAGGTGAAAAACTGTTTTTT
-,TRBV30,-,TRBJ1-2,CAWRDSAYGYTF,TGTGCCTGGAGGGACAGCGCCTATGGCTACACCTTC
-,TRBV4-2,once,TRBJ2-5,CASSQDSGRSTKWRETQYF,TGTGCCAGCAGCCAAGATTCCGGAAGATCAACGAAGTGGCGGGAGACCCAGTACTTC
-,TRBV9,-,TRBJ2-6,CASSVQGGLANVLTF,TGTGCCAGCAGCGTACAGGGTGGTCTGGCCAACGTCCTGACTTTC
-,TRBV6-5,-,TRBJ1-1,CASRAPGGNTEAFF,TGTGCCAGCAGAGCCCCTGGGGGCAACACTGAAGCTTTCTTT
-,TRBV6-5,-,TRBJ1-5,CASRSGVSQPQHF,TGTGCCAGCAGATCAGGGGTGAGTCAGCCCCAGCATTTT
TRBD1,TRBV2,once,TRBJ1-2,CASKPGDRRVYGYTF,TGTGCCAGCAAACCGGGGGACAGGCGAGTCTATGGCTACACCTTC
TRBD1,TRBV18,-,TRBJ1-2,CASSPGTGGYGYTF,TGTGCCAGCTCACCAGGGACAGGGGGCTATGGCTACACCTTC
TRBD1,TRBV2,-,TRBJ2-2,CASTLGQGYTGELFF,TGTGCCAGCACCCTGGGACAGGGGTACACCGGGGAGCTGTTTTTT
-,TRBV6-5,-,TRBJ2-1,CASRLDSRLNNEQFF,TGTGCCAGCAGGCTTGACAGCCGGTTAAACAATGAGCAGTTCTTC
-,TRBV2,-,TRBJ1-4,CASRAERIDEKLFF,TGTGCCAGCAGGGCTGAGCGAATAGATGAAAAACTGTTTTTT
TRBD2,TRBV7-2,-,TRBJ2-3,CASGRAGGLTDTQYF,TGTGCCAGCGGGAGAGCGGGGGGGTTGACAGATACGCAGTATTTT
TRBD2,TRBV4-2,-,TRBJ2-1,CASSQDPDGGALFF,TGTGCCAGCAGCCAAGATCCCGACGGGGGGGCCTTGTTCTTC
TRBD1,TRBV3-1/TRBV3-2,-,TRBJ1-2,CASSQVGTGYGYTF,TGTGCCAGCAGCCAAGTTGGGACAGGGTATGGCTACACCTTC
-,TRBV6-2/TRBV6-3,few,TRBJ2-6,CASSDRRSGANVLTF,TGTGCCAGCAGTGACAGGCGTTCAGGGGCCAACGTCCTGACTTTC
-,TRBV5-1,-,TRBJ2-7,CASSLRVEGISYEQYF,TGCGCCAGCAGCTTGAGAGTAGAGGGAATCTCCTACGAGCAGTACTTC
-,TRBV7-3,-,TRBJ1-2,CASSSATGLQGGYTF,TGTGCCAGCAGCTCTGCGACAGGCCTCCAAGGCGGCTACACCTTC
TRBD2,TRBV9,-,TRBJ2-1,CASSISGGAGNEQFF,TGTGCCAGCAGCATCAGCGGGGGGGCCGGGAATGAGCAGTTCTTC
TRBD1,TRBV4-3,-,TRBJ2-1,CASSQDIRDRGSNEQFF,TGCGCCAGCAGCCAAGATATTCGGGACAGGGGTTCGAATGAGCAGTTCTTC
TRBD2,TRBV7-9,-,TRBJ2-4,CASSSPLAGGERGDIQYF,TGTGCCAGCAGCTCCCCCCTAGCGGGGGGCGAGAGGGGAGACATTCAGTACTTC
-,TRBV19,-,TRBJ1-2,CASSGSGTLNYGYTF,TGTGCCAGTAGTGGCTCCGGGACACTTAACTATGGCTACACCTTC
-,TRBV5-6,-,TRBJ2-5,CASSLVYGGETQYF,TGTGCCAGCAGCTTGGTCTACGGGGGAGAGACCCAGTACTTC
-,TRBV2,-,TRBJ1-1,CASRDRAEAFF,TGTGCCAGCAGGGACAGAGCTGAAGCTTTCTTT
TRBD2,TRBV7-9,-,TRBJ2-3,CASPPWERGFDTQYF,TGTGCCAGCCCTCCCTGGGAGCGGGGGTTCGATACGCAGTATTTT
TRBD1,TRBV5-1,-,TRBJ2-7,CASSSFGQGSNEQYF,TGCGCCAGCAGCTCGTTTGGACAGGGGAGCAACGAGCAGTACTTC
-,TRBV5-1,-,TRBJ1-4,CASSLKGAPNEKLFF,TGCGCCAGCAGCTTGAAAGGGGCTCCTAATGAAAAACTGTTTTTT
-,TRBV25-1,-,TRBJ1-5,CASSPTGYQPQHF,TGTGCCAGCAGCCCCACGGGGTATCAGCCCCAGCATTTT
-,TRBV6-2/TRBV6-3,-,TRBJ2-1,CASSPLRGGYNEQFF,TGTGCCAGCAGTCCCCTTAGGGGAGGATACAATGAGCAGTTCTTC
TRBD1,TRBV30,-,TRBJ1-3,CAWRNRGISGNTIYF,TGTGCCTGGAGGAACAGGGGAATCTCTGGAAACACCATATATTTT